Listed below are T cell receptor beta chains from one sample, sequenced in a study of Tregs in tolerant kidney transplant recipients. This table comes from immunoSEQ multiplex PCR, and its TCRdb copy is limited to in-frame clones, with some not included. The sample contains 55,000 to 70,000 clones, roughly 88% of which appear only once. The sample consisted of Tregs from blood, taken before the transplant. Receptor source: a human donor who received a combined kidney and bone marrow transplant. Each CDR3 is given with its conserved first and last residue. The D gene is left open where the match is weak. Not every row has a clone size; where given, it reads once, few, many or a size class.

>TRBV2|-|-|TRBJ2-7
CASSDLSGAGRYEQYF
TGTGCCAGCAGTGATCTGTCGGGGGCAGGGCGGTACGAGCAGTACTTC
>TRBV7-2|-|-|TRBJ2-3
CASSLPLPPDTQYF
TGTGCCAGCAGCTTACCTCTTCCCCCAGATACGCAGTATTTT
>TRBV6-4|TRBD1|-|TRBJ1-5
CASTDPHRGQPQHF
TGTGCCAGCACCGACCCCCACAGGGGCCAGCCCCAGCATTTT
>TRBV7-6|-|-|TRBJ2-6
CASSPTGKLSGANVLTF
TGTGCCAGCAGTCCGACAGGAAAACTGTCTGGGGCCAACGTCCTGACTTTC
>TRBV6-1|-|-|TRBJ1-3
CASSEQGAGNTIYF
TGTGCCAGCAGCGAACAGGGTGCTGGAAACACCATATATTTT
>TRBV4-1|-|few|TRBJ2-7
CASSPLGSYEQYF
TGCGCCAGCAGCCCGCTCGGTTCCTACGAGCAGTACTTC
>TRBV15|-|-|TRBJ1-2
CATSKEGYYGYTF
TGTGCCACCAGCAAGGAGGGTTACTATGGCTACACCTTC
>TRBV6-5|-|-|TRBJ2-5
CASSTGPGEQYF
TGTGCCAGCAGTACGGGGCCGGGGGAGCAGTACTTC
>TRBV15|TRBD2|-|TRBJ2-1
CATSKVAGTSAYNEQFF
TGTGCCACCAGCAAAGTTGCCGGGACTAGCGCATACAATGAGCAGTTCTTC
>TRBV10-3|-|-|TRBJ1-2
CAISQQGTNYGYTF
TGTGCCATCAGTCAACAGGGAACTAACTATGGCTACACCTTC
>TRBV13|-|-|TRBJ1-1
CASSLGLGNTEAFF
TGTGCCAGCAGCTTAGGCCTCGGGAATACTGAAGCTTTCTTT
>TRBV15|-|once|TRBJ1-4
CATSRDKGGGEKLFF
TGTGCCACCAGCAGAGATAAGGGTGGGGGTGAAAAACTGTTTTTT
>TRBV5-6|-|-|TRBJ2-7
CASSLWARPYEQYF
TGTGCCAGCAGCCTCTGGGCAAGACCCTACGAGCAGTACTTC
>TRBV20-1|-|-|TRBJ2-7
CSANFRDEQYF
TGCAGTGCCAACTTTCGGGACGAGCAGTACTTC
>TRBV5-1|-|-|TRBJ1-1
CASSLFWVNTEAFF
TGCGCCAGCAGCTTGTTTTGGGTGAACACTGAAGCTTTCTTT
>TRBV19|TRBD1|-|TRBJ2-7
CASSTTGTGMGEQYF
TGTGCCAGTAGTACGACCGGGACAGGGATGGGGGAGCAGTACTTC
>TRBV4-1|TRBD2|-|TRBJ2-3
CASSQEAGGGDTQYF
TGCGCCAGCAGCCAAGAGGCCGGGGGGGGAGATACGCAGTATTTT
>TRBV13|-|-|TRBJ1-3
CASSLGPGTGNTIYF
TGTGCCAGCAGCTTAGGGCCAGGGACTGGAAACACCATATATTTT
>TRBV7-8|-|-|TRBJ1-1
CASSPLSGVNTEAFF
TGTGCCAGCAGCCCCCTATCTGGGGTGAACACTGAAGCTTTCTTT
>TRBV28|-|-|TRBJ2-1
CASRAGLGNEQFF
TGTGCCAGCAGGGCAGGGTTAGGGAATGAGCAGTTCTTC
>TRBV4-1|TRBD1|-|TRBJ2-1
CASSHHRDSLSNEQFF
TGCGCCAGCAGCCATCACCGGGACAGCCTTTCCAATGAGCAGTTCTTC
>TRBV7-2|-|-|TRBJ1-3
CASSLSAGPGNTIYF
TGTGCCAGCAGCCTCTCGGCGGGGCCTGGAAACACCATATATTTT
>TRBV6-1|TRBD1|-|TRBJ1-1
CASRAGQGNKAAFF
TGTGCCAGCAGAGCCGGACAGGGTAATAAAGCAGCTTTCTTT
>TRBV2|-|-|TRBJ1-6
CASRGASSYNSPLHF
TGTGCCAGCAGGGGGGCAAGCTCCTATAATTCACCCCTCCACTTT
>TRBV28|TRBD1|-|TRBJ1-3
CASSLGQGYVGNTIYF
TGTGCCAGCAGTTTAGGACAGGGTTACGTCGGAAACACCATATATTTT
>TRBV7-8|-|-|TRBJ1-5
CASSLSPGPPGYSNQPQHF
TGTGCCAGCAGCTTATCGCCAGGGCCTCCTGGATATAGCAATCAGCCCCAGCATTTT
>TRBV28|-|-|TRBJ1-5
CASRGGGNSNQPQHF
TGTGCCAGCAGGGGGGGAGGGAATAGCAATCAGCCCCAGCATTTT
>TRBV11-2|-|-|TRBJ1-1
CASSSVNTEAFF
TGTGCCAGCAGCTCGGTGAACACTGAAGCTTTCTTT
>TRBV18|-|few|TRBJ1-1
CASSPRPDTEAFF
TGTGCCAGCTCACCACGGCCCGACACTGAAGCTTTCTTT
>TRBV6-6|-|once|TRBJ1-1
CASDGASHTEAFF
TGTGCCAGCGACGGGGCTTCCCACACTGAAGCTTTCTTT
>TRBV6-5|-|once|TRBJ1-2
CASSYSGGGYTF
TGTGCCAGCAGTTACTCGGGGGGTGGCTACACCTTC
>TRBV5-1|TRBD2|-|TRBJ2-3
CASSFPGTSGGGDTQYF
TGCGCCAGCAGCTTCCCAGGGACTAGCGGGGGAGGAGATACGCAGTATTTT
>TRBV7-2|-|-|TRBJ2-1
CASSLSGYNEQFF
TGTGCCAGCAGCTTATCAGGCTACAATGAGCAGTTCTTC
>TRBV5-6|-|-|TRBJ1-1
CASSLTRGGEAFF
TGTGCCAGCAGCTTGACGAGGGGTGGGGAAGCTTTCTTT
>TRBV5-1|TRBD2|few|TRBJ2-5
CASSLGLAWGIGAQYF
TGCGCCAGCAGCTTGGGACTAGCGTGGGGGATAGGGGCCCAGTACTTC
>TRBV13|TRBD1|-|TRBJ1-6
CASSFRQGLSPLHF
TGTGCCAGCAGCTTCCGACAGGGATTGTCACCCCTCCACTTT
>TRBV6-5|TRBD2|-|TRBJ2-3
CASTNRGVGTDTQYF
TGTGCCAGCACTAACCGGGGGGTGGGGACAGATACGCAGTATTTT
>TRBV27|TRBD1|-|TRBJ1-3
CASSTTGGAGNTIYF
TGTGCCAGCAGTACGACAGGGGGCGCCGGAAACACCATATATTTT
>TRBV4-3|-|-|TRBJ1-3
CASSQDRGSRWGNTIYF
TGCGCCAGCAGCCAAGATAGGGGCAGCCGATGGGGAAACACCATATATTTT
>TRBV9|TRBD2|-|TRBJ2-7
CASSVGLAGAYEQYF
TGTGCCAGCAGCGTAGGGCTAGCGGGTGCCTACGAGCAGTACTTC
>TRBV4-2|TRBD1|-|TRBJ1-1
CASSPRQGADTEAFF
TGTGCCAGCAGCCCCCGACAGGGGGCGGACACTGAAGCTTTCTTT
>TRBV27|-|-|TRBJ1-3
CASRGSWGNTIYF
TGTGCCAGCCGGGGAAGCTGGGGAAACACCATATATTTT
>TRBV5-4|TRBD1|-|TRBJ2-5
CASRRGLTGLETQYF
TGTGCCAGCCGTAGGGGGCTTACCGGACTGGAGACCCAGTACTTC
>TRBV5-4|-|-|TRBJ1-2
CASSSGPFGGSYGYTF
TGTGCCAGCAGCTCTGGACCCTTCGGGGGTAGCTATGGCTACACCTTC
>TRBV7-2|-|-|TRBJ1-1
CASSLLVGGDTEAFF
TGTGCCAGCAGCTTATTGGTGGGAGGGGACACTGAAGCTTTCTTT
>TRBV10-2|TRBD1|-|TRBJ2-4
CASSAQGDIQYF
TGCGCCAGCAGTGCCCAGGGGGACATTCAGTACTTC
>TRBV2|-|once|TRBJ1-1
CASDRAERAFGAFF
TGTGCCAGCGACCGGGCGGAAAGGGCATTCGGAGCTTTCTTT
>TRBV28|-|-|TRBJ2-3
CASRLVRVPTDTQYF
TGTGCCAGCAGACTGGTGCGGGTCCCGACAGATACGCAGTATTTT